The clone carrying this TCR beta chain was observed many times. Its cognate antigen is unknown. Each single cDNA molecule received a unique molecular identifier. TCRdb re-called the 5' RACE reads with MiXCR, one entry per CDR3 protein. Altogether fewer than 30,000 distinct CDR3 sequences are present, more than 4% being singletons, with the ten largest covering 15% to 18%. The germline CDR1 and CDR2 sequences are SNHLY and FYNNEI. This CDR3 spans 13 amino acids. V lost 8 bases, J lost 7 bases, and 4 bases stayed unmatched. This sample was taken from a study of early T cells in non-severe SARS-CoV-2 infection. Whole-study context: Sequencing targeted bulk RNA from unsorted whole blood, leaving chains unpaired. General study results and limits: Matching against VDJdb likely underestimated virus-specific expansions, favoring anti-spike CD8.

The chain couples TRBV2 to TRBJ2-1, with TRBD2 identical over 11 bases. Specimen: whole blood. The clonotype originates from an adult who was a healthcare worker with PCR-confirmed SARS-CoV-2 infection or an uninfected control (not recorded which). The CDR3 is CASSSGRMNEQFF. For the CDR3, the DNA is TGTGCCAGCTCTAGCGGGAGGATGAATGAGCAGTTCTTC.